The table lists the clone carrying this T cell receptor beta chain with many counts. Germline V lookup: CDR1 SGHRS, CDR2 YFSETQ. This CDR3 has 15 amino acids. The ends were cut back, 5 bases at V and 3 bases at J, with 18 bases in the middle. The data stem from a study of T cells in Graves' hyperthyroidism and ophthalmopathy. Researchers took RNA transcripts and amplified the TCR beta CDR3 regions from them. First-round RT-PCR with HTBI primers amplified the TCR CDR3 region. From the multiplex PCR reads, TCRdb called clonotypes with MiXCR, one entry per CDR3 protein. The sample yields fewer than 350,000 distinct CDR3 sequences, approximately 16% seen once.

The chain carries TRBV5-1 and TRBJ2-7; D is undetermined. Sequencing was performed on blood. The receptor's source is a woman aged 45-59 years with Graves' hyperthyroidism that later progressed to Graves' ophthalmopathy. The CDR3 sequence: CASSHQDLPGYEQYF. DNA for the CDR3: TGCGCCAGCAGTCACCAGGACCTTCCGGGCTACGAGCAGTACTTC.